This T cell receptor beta chain was identified during a study of blood T cells in healthy people across ages. V shed 1 base and J shed 5 bases, with 14 bases lying between them. CDR1 LGHNA and CDR2 YNFKEQ come from the germline V gene. The CDR3 spans 16 residues. With a J-beta primer mix and a sample-barcoded 5' primer, a second PCR ran 7 to 11 cycles. TCRdb redid the calling of the 5' RACE reads with MiXCR, one entry per CDR3 protein. The sample has some 1,800,000 distinct CDR3 sequences, about 39% seen once; the top ten hold around 23%. The chain combines TRBV4-2 with TRBJ1-4; D call uncertain. Material: blood. The TCR sequence derives from a human donor in good health. In DNA form, the CDR3 reads TGTGCCAGCAGCCAAGTTTTGGCTGCAAGGAATGAAAAACTGTTTTTT. The encoded protein is CASSQVLAARNEKLFF.